The source of this T cell receptor beta chain is a study of blood T cell repertoires in COVID-19. Study as a whole: Material from acute and convalescent COVID-19 was sourced from the United States, Italy and Spain. The analysed material was cDNA or gDNA that came from T cells, B-cell-depleted T cells, or PBMCs.

Between the trimmed V and J ends, which lost 0 bases and 4 bases, there was a span of 12 bases. The CDR3 has 15 amino acids. Germline V gene data show CDR1 as SGHDN and CDR2 as FVKESK. In the original workflow: Reference gene primers were amplified, and this amplification served to estimate nucleated cell counts. Some clones are missing from TCRdb's copy, which holds only in-frame ones; the method was immunoSEQ multiplex PCR. That table supplies the V and J calls and clone size; D and trimming were determined from the DNA. The sample has roughly 350,000 clones, around 84% seen once; the top ten hold approximately 3.6%.

The rearrangement joins TRBV14 to TRBJ2-5; perhaps TRBD2 as D (7 bases). This clonotype originated in a woman in her late teens or twenties with acute or convalescent COVID-19. Sequencing was performed on peripheral blood. The CDR3: CASSQDQGGGETQYF. The CDR3, as DNA: TGTGCCAGCAGCCAAGATCAAGGGGGGGGAGAGACCCAGTACTTC.